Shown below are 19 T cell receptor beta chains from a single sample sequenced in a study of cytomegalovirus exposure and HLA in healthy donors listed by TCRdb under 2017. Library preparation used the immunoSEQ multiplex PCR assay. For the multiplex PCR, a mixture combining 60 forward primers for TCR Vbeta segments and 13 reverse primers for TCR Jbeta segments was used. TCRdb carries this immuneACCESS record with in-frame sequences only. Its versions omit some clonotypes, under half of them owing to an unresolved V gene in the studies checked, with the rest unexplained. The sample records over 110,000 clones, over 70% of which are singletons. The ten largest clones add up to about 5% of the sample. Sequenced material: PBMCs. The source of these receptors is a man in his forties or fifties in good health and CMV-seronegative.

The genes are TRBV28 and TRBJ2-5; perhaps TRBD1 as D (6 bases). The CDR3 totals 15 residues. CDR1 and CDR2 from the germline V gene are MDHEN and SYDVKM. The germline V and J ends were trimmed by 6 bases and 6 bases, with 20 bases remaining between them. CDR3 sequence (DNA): TGTGCCAGCAGCCCGAATCAACAGGGTAAACAGACCCAGTACTTC. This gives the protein CASSPNQQGKQTQYF.

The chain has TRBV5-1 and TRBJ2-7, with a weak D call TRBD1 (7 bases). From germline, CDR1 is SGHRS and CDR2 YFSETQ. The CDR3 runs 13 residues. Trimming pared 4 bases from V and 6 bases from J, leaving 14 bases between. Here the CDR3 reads CASSSIQGGEQYF. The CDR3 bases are TGCGCCAGCAGCAGCATCCAGGGGGGCGAGCAGTACTTC.

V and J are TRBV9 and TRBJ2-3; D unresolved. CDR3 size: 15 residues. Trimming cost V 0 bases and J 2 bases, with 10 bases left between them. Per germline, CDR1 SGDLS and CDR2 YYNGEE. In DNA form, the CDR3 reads TGTGCCAGCAGCGTAGTGGGCTCCCCCACAGATACGCAGTATTTT. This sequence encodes CASSVVGSPTDTQYF.

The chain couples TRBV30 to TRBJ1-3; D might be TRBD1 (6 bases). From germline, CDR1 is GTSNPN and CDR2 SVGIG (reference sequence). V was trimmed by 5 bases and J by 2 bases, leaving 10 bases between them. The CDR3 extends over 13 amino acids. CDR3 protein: CAWRAGAGNTIYF. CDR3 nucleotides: TGTGCCTGGCGGGCAGGGGCTGGAAACACCATATATTTT.

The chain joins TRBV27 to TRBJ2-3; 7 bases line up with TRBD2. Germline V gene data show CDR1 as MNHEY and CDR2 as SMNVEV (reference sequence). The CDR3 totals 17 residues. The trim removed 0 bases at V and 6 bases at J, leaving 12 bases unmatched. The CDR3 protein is CASSLSRLAVSADTQYF. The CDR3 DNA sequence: TGTGCCAGCAGTTTATCGAGGCTAGCGGTCTCCGCGGATACGCAGTATTTT.

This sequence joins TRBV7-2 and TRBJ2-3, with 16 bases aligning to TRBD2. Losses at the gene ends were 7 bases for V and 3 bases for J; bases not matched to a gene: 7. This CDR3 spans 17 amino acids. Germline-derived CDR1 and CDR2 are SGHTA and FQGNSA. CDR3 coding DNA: TGTGCCAGCATCACCGGGACTAGCGGGGGGGCAACAGATACGCAGTATTTT. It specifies CASITGTSGGATDTQYF.

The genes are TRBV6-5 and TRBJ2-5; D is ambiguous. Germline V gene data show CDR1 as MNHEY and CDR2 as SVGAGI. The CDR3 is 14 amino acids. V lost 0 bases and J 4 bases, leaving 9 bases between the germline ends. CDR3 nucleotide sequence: TGTGCCAGCAGTTACTCGAATGCGGTAGAGACCCAGTACTTC. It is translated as CASSYSNAVETQYF.

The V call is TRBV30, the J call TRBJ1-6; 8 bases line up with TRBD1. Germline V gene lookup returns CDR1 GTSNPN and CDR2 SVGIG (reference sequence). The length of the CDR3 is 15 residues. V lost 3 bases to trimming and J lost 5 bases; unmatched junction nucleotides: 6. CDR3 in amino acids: CAWSDGQGHNSPLHF. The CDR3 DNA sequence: TGTGCCTGGAGCGACGGACAGGGACATAATTCACCCCTCCACTTT.

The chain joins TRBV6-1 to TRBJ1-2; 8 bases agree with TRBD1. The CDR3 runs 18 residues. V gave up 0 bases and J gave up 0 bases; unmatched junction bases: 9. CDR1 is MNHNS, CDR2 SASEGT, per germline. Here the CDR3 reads CASSEALWSGGPNYGYTF. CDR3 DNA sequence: TGTGCCAGCAGTGAAGCGTTGTGGTCAGGGGGCCCTAACTATGGCTACACCTTC.

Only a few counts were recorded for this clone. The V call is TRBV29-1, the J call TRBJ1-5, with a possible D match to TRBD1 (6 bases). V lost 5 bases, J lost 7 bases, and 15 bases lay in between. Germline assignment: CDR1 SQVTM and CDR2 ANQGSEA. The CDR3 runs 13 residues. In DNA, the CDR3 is TGCAGCGTTACGGACAGTTTAGGGCAGCCCCAGCATTTT. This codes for CSVTDSLGQPQHF.

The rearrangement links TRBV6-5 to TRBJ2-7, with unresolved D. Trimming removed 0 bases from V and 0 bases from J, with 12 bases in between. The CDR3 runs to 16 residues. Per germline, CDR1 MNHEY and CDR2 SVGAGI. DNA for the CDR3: TGTGCCAGCAGTTACTCTCTACACTATAGCTCCTACGAGCAGTACTTC. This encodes CASSYSLHYSSYEQYF.

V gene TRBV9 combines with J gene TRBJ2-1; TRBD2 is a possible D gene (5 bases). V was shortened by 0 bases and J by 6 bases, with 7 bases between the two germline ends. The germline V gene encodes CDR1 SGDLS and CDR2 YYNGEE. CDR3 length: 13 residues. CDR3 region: CASSVAGINEQFF. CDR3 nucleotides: TGTGCCAGCAGCGTAGCGGGGATCAATGAGCAGTTCTTC.

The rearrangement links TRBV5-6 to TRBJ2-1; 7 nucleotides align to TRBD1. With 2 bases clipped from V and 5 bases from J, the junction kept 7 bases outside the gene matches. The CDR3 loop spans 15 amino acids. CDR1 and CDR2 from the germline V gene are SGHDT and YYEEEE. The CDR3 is CASSFPTGANNEQFF. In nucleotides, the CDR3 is TGTGCCAGCAGCTTCCCTACAGGGGCAAACAATGAGCAGTTCTTC.

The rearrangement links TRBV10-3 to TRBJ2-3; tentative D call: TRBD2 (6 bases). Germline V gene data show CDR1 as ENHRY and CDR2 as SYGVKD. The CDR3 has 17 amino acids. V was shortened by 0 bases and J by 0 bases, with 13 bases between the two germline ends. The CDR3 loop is CAISESMASVSTDTQYF. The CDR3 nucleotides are TGTGCCATCAGTGAGTCGATGGCTAGCGTGAGCACAGATACGCAGTATTTT.

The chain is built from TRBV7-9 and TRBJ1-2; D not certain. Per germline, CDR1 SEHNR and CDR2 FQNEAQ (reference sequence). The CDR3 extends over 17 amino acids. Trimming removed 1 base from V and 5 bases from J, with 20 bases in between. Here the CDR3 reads CASSLVAAKPNLYGYTF. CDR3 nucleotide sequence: TGTGCCAGCAGCTTAGTGGCAGCGAAGCCCAACTTGTATGGCTACACCTTC.

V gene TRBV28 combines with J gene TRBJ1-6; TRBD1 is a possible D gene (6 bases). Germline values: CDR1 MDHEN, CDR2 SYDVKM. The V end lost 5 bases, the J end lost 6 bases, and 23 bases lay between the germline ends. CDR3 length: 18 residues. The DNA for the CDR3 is TGTGCCAGCAGTGCCCCTCGATTGTTGGGGGCAGGTAATTCACCCCTCCACTTT. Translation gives CASSAPRLLGAGNSPLHF.

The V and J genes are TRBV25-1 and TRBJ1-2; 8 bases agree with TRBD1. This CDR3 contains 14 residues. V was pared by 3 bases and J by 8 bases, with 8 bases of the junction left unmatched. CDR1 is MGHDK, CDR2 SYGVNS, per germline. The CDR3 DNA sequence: TGTGCCAGCAGTGATTCCAGGGGGCATGCCGGCTACACCTTC. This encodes CASSDSRGHAGYTF.

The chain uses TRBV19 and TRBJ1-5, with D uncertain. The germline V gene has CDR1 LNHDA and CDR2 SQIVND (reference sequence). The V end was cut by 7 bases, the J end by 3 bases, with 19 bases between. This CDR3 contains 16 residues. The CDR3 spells CASNFIIPQHNQPQHF. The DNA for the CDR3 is TGTGCCAGTAATTTTATTATCCCACAGCACAATCAGCCCCAGCATTTT.

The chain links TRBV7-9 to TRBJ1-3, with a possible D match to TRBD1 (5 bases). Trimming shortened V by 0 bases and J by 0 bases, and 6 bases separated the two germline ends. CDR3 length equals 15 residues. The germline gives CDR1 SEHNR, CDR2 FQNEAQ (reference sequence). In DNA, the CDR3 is TGTGCCAGCAGCTTAGCGGGGGGCTCTGGAAACACCATATATTTT. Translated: CASSLAGGSGNTIYF.